This T cell receptor (beta chain) came from a study of blood T cell repertoires in COVID-19. Study at large: Acute and convalescent COVID-19 samples came from the United States, Italy and Spain. In each case, the material was cDNA or gDNA derived from T cells, B-cell-depleted T cells, or PBMCs.

Ages ranged from roughly 18 to 100 years, with residence in 24 US areas. After removal of 1 base from V and 7 bases from J, the junction contained 5 bases not matched to a gene. The germline gives CDR1 SGHRS, CDR2 YFSETQ. CDR3 length: 14 amino acids. Per the study methods: It was from reference gene primer amplification that nucleated cell counts were estimated. The table came from immunoSEQ multiplex PCR; TCRdb's copy has only in-frame clones and leaves some out. The V and J calls and clone size are taken from that table; D and trimming were inferred from the DNA. The sample consists of roughly 250,000 clones, 80% to 90% of them appearing once.

Sequenced: PBMCs or T cells enriched from blood (not recorded which). The sequence came from a woman in her forties or fifties who had recovered from COVID-19. This rearrangement joins TRBV5-1 to TRBJ1-5, with 7 nucleotides matching TRBD1. The DNA for the CDR3 is TGCGCCAGCAGCTTGCGAGGGGGCGGGCAGCCCCAGCATTTT. Translation gives CASSLRGGGQPQHF.